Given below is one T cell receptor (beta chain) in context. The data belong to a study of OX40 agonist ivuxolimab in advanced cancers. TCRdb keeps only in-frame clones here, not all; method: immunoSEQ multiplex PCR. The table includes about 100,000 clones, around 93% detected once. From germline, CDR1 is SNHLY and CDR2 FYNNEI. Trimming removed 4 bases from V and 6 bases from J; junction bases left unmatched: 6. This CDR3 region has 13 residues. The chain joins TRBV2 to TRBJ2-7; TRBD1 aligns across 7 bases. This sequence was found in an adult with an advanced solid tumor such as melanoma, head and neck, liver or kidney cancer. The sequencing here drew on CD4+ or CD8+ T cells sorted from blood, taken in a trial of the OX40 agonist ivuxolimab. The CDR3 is CASSGQGIIEQYF. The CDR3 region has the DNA TGTGCCAGCAGTGGACAGGGAATTATCGAGCAGTACTTC.